The present T cell receptor beta chain was sequenced within a study of blood T cell repertoires in COVID-19. In the study overall: Whether acute or convalescent, the COVID-19 samples came from the United States, Italy and Spain. The cDNA or gDNA used as material had been derived from T cells, B-cell-depleted T cells, or PBMCs.

This clone was picked up one time. Original analysis: Nucleated cell counts were estimated from reference gene primer amplification. Measured with immunoSEQ multiplex PCR; TCRdb has only the in-frame clones, and not every one. The DNA was the basis for D and trimming; V, J and clone size are from that table. The repertoire holds about 100,000 clones, with almost 80% as singletons. Sequencing used peripheral blood. This clonotype originated in a woman between 70 and 85 years old with acute or convalescent COVID-19.

CDR3 residues: CATRDSAYEQYF. The CDR3 coding sequence is TGTGCCACACGGGACAGTGCCTACGAGCAGTACTTC. V gene TRBV2 combines with J gene TRBJ2-7; 7 bases line up with TRBD1. Germline CDR1 reads SNHLY; CDR2 reads FYNNEI. V was pared by 10 bases and J by 2 bases, with 5 bases of the junction left unmatched. CDR3 length equals 12 residues.